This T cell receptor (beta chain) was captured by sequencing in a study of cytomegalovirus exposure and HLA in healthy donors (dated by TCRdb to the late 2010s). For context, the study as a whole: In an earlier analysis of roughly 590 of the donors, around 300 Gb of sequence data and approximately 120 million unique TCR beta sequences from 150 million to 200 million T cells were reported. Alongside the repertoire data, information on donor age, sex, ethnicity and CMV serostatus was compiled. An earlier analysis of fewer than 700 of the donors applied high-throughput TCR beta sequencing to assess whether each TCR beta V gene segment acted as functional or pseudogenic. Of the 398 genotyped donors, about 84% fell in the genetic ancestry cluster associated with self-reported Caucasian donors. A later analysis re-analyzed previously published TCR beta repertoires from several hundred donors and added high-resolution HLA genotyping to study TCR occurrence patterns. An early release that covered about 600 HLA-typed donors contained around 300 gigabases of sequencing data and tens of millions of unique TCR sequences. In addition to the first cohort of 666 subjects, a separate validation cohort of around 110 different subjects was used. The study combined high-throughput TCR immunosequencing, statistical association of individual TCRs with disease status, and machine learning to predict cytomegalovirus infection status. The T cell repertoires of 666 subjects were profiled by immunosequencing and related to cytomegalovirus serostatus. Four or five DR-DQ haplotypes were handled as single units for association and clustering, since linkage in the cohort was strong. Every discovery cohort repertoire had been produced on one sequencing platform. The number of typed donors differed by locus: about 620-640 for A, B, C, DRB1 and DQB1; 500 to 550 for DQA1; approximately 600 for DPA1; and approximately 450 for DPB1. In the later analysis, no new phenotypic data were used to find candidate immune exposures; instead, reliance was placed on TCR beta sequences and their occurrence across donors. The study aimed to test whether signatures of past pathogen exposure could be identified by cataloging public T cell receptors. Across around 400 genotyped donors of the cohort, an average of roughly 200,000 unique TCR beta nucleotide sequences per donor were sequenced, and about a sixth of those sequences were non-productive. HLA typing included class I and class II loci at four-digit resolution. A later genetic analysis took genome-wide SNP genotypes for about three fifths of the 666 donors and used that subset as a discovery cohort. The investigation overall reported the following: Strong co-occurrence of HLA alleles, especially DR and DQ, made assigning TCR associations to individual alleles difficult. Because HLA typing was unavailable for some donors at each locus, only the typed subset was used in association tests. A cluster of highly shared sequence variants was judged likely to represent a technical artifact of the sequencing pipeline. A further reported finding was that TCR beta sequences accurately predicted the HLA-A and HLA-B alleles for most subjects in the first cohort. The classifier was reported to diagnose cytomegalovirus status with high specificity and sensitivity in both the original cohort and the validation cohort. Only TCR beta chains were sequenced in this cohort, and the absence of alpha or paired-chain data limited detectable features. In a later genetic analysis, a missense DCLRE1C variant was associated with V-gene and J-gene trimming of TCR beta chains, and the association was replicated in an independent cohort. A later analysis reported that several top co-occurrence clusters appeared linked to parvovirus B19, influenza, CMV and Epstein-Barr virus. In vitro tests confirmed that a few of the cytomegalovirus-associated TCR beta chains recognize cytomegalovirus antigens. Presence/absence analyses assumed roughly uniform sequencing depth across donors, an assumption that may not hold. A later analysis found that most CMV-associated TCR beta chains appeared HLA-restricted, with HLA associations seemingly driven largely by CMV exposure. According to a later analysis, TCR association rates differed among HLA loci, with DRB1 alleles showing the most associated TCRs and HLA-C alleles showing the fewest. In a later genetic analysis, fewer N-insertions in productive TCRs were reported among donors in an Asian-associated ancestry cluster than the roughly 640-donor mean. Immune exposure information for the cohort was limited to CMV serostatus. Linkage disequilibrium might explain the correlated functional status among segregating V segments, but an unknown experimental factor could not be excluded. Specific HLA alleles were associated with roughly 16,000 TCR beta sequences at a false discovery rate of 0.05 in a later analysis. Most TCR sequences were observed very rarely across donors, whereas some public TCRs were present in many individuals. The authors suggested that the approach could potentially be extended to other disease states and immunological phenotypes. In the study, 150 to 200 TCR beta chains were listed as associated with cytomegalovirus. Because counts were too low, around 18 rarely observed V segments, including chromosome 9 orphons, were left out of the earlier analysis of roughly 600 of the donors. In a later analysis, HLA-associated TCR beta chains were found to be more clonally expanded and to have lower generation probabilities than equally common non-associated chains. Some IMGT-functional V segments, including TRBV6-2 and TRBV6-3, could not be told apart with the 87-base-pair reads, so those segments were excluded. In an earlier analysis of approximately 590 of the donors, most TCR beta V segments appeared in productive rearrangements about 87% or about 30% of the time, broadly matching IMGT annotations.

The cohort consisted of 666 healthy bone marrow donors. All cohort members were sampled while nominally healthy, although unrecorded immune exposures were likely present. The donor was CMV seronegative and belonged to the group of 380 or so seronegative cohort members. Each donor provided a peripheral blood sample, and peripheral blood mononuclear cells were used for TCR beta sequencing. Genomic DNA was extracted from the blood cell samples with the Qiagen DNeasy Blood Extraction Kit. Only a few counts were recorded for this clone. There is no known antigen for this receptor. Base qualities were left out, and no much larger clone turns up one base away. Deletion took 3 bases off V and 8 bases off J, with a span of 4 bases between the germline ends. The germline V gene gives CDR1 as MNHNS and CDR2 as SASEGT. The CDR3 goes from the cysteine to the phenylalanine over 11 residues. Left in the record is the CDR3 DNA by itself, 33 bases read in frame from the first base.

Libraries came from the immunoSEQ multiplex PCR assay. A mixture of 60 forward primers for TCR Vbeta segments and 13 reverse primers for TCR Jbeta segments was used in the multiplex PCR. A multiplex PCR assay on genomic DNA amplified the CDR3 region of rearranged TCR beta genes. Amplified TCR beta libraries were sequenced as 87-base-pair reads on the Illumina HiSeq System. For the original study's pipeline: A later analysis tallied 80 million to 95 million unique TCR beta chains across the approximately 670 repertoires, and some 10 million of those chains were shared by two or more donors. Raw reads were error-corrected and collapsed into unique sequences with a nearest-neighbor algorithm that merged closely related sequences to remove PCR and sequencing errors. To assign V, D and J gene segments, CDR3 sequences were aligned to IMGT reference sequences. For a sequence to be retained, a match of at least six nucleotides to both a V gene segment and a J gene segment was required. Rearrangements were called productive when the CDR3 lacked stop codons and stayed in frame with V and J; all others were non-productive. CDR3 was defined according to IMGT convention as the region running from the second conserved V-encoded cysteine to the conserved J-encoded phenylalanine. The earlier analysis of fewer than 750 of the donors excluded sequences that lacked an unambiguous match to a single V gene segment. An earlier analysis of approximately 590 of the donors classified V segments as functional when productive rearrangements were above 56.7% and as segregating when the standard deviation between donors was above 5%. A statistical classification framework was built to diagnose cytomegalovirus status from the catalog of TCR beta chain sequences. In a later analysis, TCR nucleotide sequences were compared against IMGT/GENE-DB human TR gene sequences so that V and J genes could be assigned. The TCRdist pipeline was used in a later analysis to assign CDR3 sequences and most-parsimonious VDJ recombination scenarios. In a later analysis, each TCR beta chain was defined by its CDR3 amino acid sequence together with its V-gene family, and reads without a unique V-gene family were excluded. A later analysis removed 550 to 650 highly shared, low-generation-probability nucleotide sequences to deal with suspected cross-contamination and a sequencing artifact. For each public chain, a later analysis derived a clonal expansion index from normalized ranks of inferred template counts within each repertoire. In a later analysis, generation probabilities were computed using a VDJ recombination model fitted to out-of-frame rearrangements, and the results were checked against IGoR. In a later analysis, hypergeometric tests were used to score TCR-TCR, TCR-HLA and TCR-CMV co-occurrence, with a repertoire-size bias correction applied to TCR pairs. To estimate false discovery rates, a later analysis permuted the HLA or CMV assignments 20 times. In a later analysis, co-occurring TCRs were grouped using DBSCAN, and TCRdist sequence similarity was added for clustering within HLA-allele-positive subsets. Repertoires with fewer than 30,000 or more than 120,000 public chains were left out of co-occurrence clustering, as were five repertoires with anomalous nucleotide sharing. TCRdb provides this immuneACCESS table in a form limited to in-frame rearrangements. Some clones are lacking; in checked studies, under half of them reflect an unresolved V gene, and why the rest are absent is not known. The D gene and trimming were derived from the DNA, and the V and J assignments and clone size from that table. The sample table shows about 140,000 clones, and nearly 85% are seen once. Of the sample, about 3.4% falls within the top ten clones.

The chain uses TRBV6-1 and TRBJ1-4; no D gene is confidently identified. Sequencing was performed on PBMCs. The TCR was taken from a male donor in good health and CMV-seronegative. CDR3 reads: CASSDQEKLFF. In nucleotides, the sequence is TGTGCCAGCAGTGACCAAGAAAAACTGTTTTTT.